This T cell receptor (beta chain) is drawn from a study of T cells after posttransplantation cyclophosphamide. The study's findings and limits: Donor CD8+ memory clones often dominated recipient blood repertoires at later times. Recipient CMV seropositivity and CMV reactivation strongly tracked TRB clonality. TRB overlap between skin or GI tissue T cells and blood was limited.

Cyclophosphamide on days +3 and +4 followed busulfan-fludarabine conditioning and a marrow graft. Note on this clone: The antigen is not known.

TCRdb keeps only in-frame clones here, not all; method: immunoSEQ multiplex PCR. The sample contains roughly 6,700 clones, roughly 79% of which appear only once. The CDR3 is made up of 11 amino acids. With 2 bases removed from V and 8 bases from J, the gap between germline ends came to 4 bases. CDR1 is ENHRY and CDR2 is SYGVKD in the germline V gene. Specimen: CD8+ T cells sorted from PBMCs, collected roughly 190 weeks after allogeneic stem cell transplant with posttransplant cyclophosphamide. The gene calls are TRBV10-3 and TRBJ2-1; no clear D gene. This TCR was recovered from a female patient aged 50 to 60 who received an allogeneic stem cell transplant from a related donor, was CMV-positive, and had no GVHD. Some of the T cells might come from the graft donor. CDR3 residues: CAISEPDEQFF. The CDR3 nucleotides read TGTGCCATCAGTGAGCCGGATGAGCAGTTCTTC.